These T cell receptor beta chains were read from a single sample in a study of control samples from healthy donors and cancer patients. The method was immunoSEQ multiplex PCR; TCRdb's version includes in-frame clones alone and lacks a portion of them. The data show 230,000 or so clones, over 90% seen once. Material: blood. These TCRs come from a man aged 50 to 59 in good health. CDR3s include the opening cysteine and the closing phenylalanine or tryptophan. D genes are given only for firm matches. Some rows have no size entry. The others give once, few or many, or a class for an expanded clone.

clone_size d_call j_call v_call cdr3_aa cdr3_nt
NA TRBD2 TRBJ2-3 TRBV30 CAWATSGGGTDTQYF TGTGCCTGGGCTACTAGTGGGGGAGGGACAGATACGCAGTATTTT
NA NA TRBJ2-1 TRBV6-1 CASSEFGTGGFGQQFF TGTGCCAGCAGTGAGTTCGGGACTGGGGGCTTCGGTCAGCAGTTCTTC
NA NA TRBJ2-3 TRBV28 CASSAPGGPSTDTQYF TGTGCCAGCAGTGCACCTGGGGGGCCTAGCACAGATACGCAGTATTTT
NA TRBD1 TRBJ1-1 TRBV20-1 CSASNRGNTEAFF TGCAGTGCTAGTAACAGGGGAAACACTGAAGCTTTCTTT
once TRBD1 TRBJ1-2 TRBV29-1 CSVGTGRPNYGYTF TGCAGCGTTGGGACAGGGCGTCCTAACTATGGCTACACCTTC
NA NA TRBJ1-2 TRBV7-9 CASSLGGVVSYGYTF TGTGCCAGCAGCTTAGGTGGGGTGGTTAGCTATGGCTACACCTTC
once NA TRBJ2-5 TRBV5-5 CASSSSGLRETQYF TGTGCCAGCAGCTCCTCGGGACTCAGGGAGACCCAGTACTTC
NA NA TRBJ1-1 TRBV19 CASSLTKGWAFF TGTGCCAGTAGTCTGACTAAGGGTTGGGCTTTCTTT
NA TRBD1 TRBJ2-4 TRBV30 CAWSAGVSGRGRIENIQYF TGTGCCTGGAGCGCCGGAGTATCGGGCAGGGGGCGCATCGAAAACATTCAGTACTTC
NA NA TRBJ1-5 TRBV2 CASKADNNQPQHF TGTGCCAGCAAGGCGGACAACAATCAGCCCCAGCATTTT
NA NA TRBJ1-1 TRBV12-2 CASRKERGQANTEAFF TGTGCAAGTCGGAAAGAACGTGGACAGGCGAACACTGAAGCTTTCTTT
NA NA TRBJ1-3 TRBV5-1 CASSSLLGGNTIYF TGCGCCAGCAGCTCTCTCCTGGGGGGAAACACCATATATTTT
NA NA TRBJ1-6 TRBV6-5 CASTVSSYNSPLHF TGTGCCAGCACAGTTAGCTCCTATAATTCACCCCTCCACTTT
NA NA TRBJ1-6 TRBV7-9 CASSYDRDGNSPLHF TGTGCCAGCAGCTACGACCGGGACGGTAATTCACCCCTCCACTTT
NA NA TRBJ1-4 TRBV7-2 CASSATPTTNEKLFF TGTGCCAGCAGCGCCACACCAACAACTAATGAAAAACTGTTTTTT
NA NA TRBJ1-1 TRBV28 CASSLQGEAFF TGTGCCAGCAGTTTACAGGGTGAAGCTTTCTTT
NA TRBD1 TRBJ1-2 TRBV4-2 CASSQEDRARTF TGTGCCAGCAGCCAAGAAGACAGGGCTAGGACCTTC
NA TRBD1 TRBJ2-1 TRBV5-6 CASSAGTGFNEQFF TGTGCCAGCAGCGCCGGGACAGGGTTCAATGAGCAGTTCTTC
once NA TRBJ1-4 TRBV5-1 CASSLGFNEKLFF TGCGCCAGCAGCTTGGGATTTAATGAAAAACTGTTTTTT
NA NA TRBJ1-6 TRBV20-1 CSARGLVPLHF TGCAGTGCTAGGGGGCTAGTACCCCTCCACTTT
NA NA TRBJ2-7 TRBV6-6 CASSYSIPSTYEQYF TGTGCCAGCAGTTACTCGATTCCTTCAACCTACGAGCAGTACTTC
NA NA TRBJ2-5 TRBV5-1 CASSSGSSGRETQYF TGCGCCAGCAGCTCCGGGTCCTCTGGTCGGGAGACCCAGTACTTC
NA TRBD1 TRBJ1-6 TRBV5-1 CASSSSGQGPSPLHF TGCGCCAGCAGCTCATCTGGACAGGGGCCGTCACCCCTCCACTTT
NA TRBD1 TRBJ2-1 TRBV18 CASSPDRSNNEQFF TGTGCCAGCTCTCCGGACAGGTCGAACAATGAGCAGTTCTTC
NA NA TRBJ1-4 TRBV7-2 CASSLDGRDNEKLFF TGTGCCAGCAGCTTAGACGGCAGAGATAATGAAAAACTGTTTTTT
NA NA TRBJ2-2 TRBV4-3 CASRLGGNTGELFF TGCGCCAGCAGATTAGGGGGAAACACCGGGGAGCTGTTTTTT
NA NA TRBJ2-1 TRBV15 CATSREGSGEQFF TGTGCCACCAGCAGAGAGGGGAGTGGTGAGCAGTTCTTC
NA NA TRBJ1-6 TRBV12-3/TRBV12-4 CASSLKGDSPLHF TGTGCCAGCAGTTTAAAAGGGGACTCACCCCTCCACTTT
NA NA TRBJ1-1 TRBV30 CACDGRTNTEAFF TGTGCCTGTGATGGACGGACGAACACTGAAGCTTTCTTT
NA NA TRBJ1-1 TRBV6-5 CASSRGGPNTEAFF TGTGCCAGCAGCCGGGGGGGGCCTAACACTGAAGCTTTCTTT
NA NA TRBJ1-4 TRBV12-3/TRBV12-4 CASRPNGGEKLFF TGTGCCAGCAGACCCAACGGGGGGGAAAAACTGTTTTTT